The T cell receptor beta chain under discussion was sequenced for a study of T cells in Graves' hyperthyroidism and ophthalmopathy (dated by TCRdb to about 2019). Study-level background: Peripheral blood samples were taken at the time of initial diagnosis, prior to any treatment. The 95 to 100 discovery patients were randomly split 7:3 into training and test sets. Following sampling, methimazole starting at 30 mg daily was given to hyperthyroidism patients, and high-dose intravenous methylprednisolone was given to ophthalmopathy patients. To identify distinguishing TCR V-J signatures, a discovery cohort of around 100 patients was used, comprising under 45 with Graves' ophthalmopathy and under 60 with stable Graves' hyperthyroidism. Prospective prediction of ophthalmopathy was tested in an independent validation cohort consisting of 18 hyperthyroidism patients and about 17 patients who later progressed to ophthalmopathy. TCR Vbeta CDR3 sequencing of 120 to 150 peripheral blood samples (43 ophthalmopathy, roughly 74 hyperthyroidism and some 17 progressor patients) is reported in the paper. In more than five Graves' hyperthyroidism patients, the study also compared T-cell repertoires from thyroid tissue with T-cell repertoires from blood.

The paper as a whole reports these results and caveats: In validation, the model predicted progression to ophthalmopathy a median of around 6.5 months before onset, with approximately 70% sensitivity and around 76% specificity. Most expanded thyroid clonotypes (frequency above 0.001) were also found in blood, which suggests that blood repertoires may mirror thyroid immune responses. In cross-validation, a model built on a 13 V-J signature told ophthalmopathy apart from stable hyperthyroidism with under 90% sensitivity and about 81% specificity, and in testing the same model reached 80%/75%. No statistical method was used to set the sample size in advance, and investigators knew the group allocation.

The TCR beta CDR3 regions were amplified from the RNA transcripts. The TCR CDR3 was subjected to a first round of RT-PCR using the HTBI primer set and the Qiagen OneStep RT-PCR kit. Libraries were constructed in a second round of multiplex PCR, after which size selection and purification were carried out. Libraries were sequenced paired-end with 100 bp reads on an Illumina HiSeq2000. For the original study's pipeline: SOAPnuke was used to process the raw data, with reads discarded if the reads contained adapters or uncalled bases, had a mean Phred below 15, or lacked an exact constant-primer or identifier match. COPE v1.2.5 was used to merge the high-quality paired reads, and each unique nucleotide sequence was defined as a clonotype. MiTCR v1.1 was used to align clonotypes to the IMGT TRBV, TRBD and TRBJ reference segments. Analysis was restricted to V-J combinations with a frequency above 0.0001, which covered over 98% of repertoires. The TCS score was defined as F50 (clonal expansion) divided by E x V (chaos), with BLOSUM62-based TCRdist calculated between CDR3 peptides within each V-J. Welch's t-statistics and random forest reduced fewer than 600 V-J features to 13, which were used in a naive Bayes classifier (R e1071). TCRdb reprocessed the public reads (quality trimming at Q25 with fastp, clone calling with MiXCR) and kept in-frame beta chains. For every CDR3 protein sequence, its rows merge into one entry that carries the most common genes and DNA. TCRdb, rather than the study authors, made the V and J calls. In this sample the table shows 200,000 to 250,000 distinct CDR3 sequences, roughly a sixth of which occur a single time. The top ten hold approximately 50% of the sample.

This clonotype was seen many times. This clone's antigen is unknown. Qualities for individual bases were not recorded, and no much larger clone is one base off. From its cysteine to its phenylalanine, the CDR3 spans 18 amino acids. The DNA shown is the 54-base CDR3, in frame from base 1. The germline V gene gives CDR1 as MGHRA and CDR2 as YSYEKL. Trimming leaves V shorter by 6 bases and J shorter by 2 bases, with the junction holding 13 bases beyond the gene matches. Stable Graves' hyperthyroidism was defined as the absence of progression to ophthalmopathy over 18 months of follow-up. Hyperthyroidism patients were newly diagnosed, with disease duration under 2 months, and aged 18 to 65 years. Exclusion was applied to patients with uncontrolled infections, other autoimmune diseases, pregnancy or lactation. Clinical symptoms, serum thyroxine and TRAb, thyroid ultrasound, and orbital computed tomography formed the basis for the diagnoses. Ficoll-Paque density gradient centrifugation was used to isolate PBMCs from approximately 11 ml of fresh peripheral blood. Trizol reagent was used to extract total RNA, and RNA quality was then checked on an Agilent 2100 Bioanalyzer.

Here the chain combines TRBV4-1 and TRBJ2-2; 9 bases in the junction line up with TRBD2. The source of this sequence is a man between 45 and 60 years old with Graves' hyperthyroidism. Sequenced: blood. The sequenced DNA: TGCGCCAGCAGGGATATTGTTGGGCTAGCGGGAAACACCGGGGAGCTGTTTTTT. Its translation is CASRDIVGLAGNTGELFF.